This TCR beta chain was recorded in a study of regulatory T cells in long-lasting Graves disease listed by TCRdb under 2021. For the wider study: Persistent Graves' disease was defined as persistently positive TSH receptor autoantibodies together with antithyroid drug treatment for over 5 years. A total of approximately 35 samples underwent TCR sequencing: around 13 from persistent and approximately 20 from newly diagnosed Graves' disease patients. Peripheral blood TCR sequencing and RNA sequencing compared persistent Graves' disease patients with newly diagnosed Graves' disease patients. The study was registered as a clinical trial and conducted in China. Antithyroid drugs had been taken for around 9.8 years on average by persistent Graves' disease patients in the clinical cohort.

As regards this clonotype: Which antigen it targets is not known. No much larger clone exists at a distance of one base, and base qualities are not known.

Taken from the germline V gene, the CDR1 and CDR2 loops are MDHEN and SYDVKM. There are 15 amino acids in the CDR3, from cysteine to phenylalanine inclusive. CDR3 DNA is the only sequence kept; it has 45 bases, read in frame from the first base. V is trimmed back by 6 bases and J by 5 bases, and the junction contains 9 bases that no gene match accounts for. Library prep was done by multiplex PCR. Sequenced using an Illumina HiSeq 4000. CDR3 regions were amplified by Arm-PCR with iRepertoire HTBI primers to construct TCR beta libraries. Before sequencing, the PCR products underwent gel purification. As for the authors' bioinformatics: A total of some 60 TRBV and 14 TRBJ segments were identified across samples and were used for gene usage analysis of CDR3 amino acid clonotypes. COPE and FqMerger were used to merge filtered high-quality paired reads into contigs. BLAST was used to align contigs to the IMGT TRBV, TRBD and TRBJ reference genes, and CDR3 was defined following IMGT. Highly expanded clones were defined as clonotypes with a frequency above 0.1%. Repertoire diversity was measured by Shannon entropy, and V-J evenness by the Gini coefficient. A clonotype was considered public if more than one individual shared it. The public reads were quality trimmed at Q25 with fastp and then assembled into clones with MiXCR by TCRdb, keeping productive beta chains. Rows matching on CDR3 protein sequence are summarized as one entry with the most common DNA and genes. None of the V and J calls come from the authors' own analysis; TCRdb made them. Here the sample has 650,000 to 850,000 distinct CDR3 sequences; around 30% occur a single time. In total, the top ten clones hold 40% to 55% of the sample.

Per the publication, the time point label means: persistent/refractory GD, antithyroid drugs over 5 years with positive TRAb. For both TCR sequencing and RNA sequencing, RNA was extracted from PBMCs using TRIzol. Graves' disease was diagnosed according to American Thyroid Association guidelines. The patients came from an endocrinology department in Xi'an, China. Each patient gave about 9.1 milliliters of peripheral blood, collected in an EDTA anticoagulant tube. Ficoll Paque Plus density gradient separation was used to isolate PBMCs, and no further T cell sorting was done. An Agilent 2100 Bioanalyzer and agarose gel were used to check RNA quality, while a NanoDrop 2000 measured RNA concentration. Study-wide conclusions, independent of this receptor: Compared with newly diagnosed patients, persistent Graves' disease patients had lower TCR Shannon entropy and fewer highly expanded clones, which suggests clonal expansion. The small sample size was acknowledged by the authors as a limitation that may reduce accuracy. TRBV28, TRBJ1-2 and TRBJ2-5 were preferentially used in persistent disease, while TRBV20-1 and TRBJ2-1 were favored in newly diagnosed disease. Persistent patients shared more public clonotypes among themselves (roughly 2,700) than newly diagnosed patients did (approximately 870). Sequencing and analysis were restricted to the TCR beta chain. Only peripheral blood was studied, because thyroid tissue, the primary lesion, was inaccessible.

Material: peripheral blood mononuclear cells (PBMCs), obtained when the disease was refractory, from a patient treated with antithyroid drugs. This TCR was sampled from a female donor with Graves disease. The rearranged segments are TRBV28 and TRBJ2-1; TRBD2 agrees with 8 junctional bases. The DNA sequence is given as TGTGCCAGCAGCGGGGGAAGCGGGGGCCACAATGAGCAGTTCTTC. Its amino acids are CASSGGSGGHNEQFF.